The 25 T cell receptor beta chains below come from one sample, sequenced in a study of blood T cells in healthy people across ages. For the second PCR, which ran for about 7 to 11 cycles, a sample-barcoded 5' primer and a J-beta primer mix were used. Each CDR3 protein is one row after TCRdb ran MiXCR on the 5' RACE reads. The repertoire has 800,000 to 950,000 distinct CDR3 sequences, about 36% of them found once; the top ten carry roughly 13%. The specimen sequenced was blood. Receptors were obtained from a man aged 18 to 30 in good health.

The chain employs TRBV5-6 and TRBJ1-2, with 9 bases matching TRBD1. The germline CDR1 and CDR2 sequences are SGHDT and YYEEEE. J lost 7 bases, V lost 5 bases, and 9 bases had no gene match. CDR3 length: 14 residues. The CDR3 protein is CASRPYTGGSGYTF. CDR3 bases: TGTGCCAGCAGACCCTACACAGGGGGCTCTGGCTACACCTTC.

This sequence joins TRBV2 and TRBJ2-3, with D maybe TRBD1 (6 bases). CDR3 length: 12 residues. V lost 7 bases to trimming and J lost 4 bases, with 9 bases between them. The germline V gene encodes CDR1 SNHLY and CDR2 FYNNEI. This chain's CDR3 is CASNRVSDTQYF. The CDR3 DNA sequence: TGTGCCAGCAACAGGGTGTCAGATACGCAGTATTTT.

CDR3 protein: CSAEKRPPGEKLFF. CDR3 nucleotides: TGCAGTGCGGAGAAGAGGCCCCCGGGGGAAAAACTGTTTTTT. The rearrangement links TRBV20-1 to TRBJ1-4, with unresolved D. There are 14 residues in the CDR3. The V and J ends lost 6 bases and 8 bases respectively, with 19 bases between them. Germline CDR1 and CDR2: DFQATT and SNEGSKA (reference sequence).

This CDR3 reads CASVFGSNQPQHF. For the CDR3, the DNA is TGTGCCAGCGTGTTCGGCAGCAATCAGCCCCAGCATTTT. The genes are TRBV12-3 or TRBV12-4 and TRBJ1-5; no definite D call. V was cut by 8 bases and J by 1 base, with 9 bases left in between. This CDR3 region has 13 residues.

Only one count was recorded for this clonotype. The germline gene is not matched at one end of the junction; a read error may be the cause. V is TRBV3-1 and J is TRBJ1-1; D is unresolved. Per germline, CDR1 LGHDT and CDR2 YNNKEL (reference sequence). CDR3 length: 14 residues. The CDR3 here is CVSSPEGVRLEAFF. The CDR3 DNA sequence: TGTGTCAGCAGCCCCGAAGGCGTCAGGCTTGAAGCTTTCTTT. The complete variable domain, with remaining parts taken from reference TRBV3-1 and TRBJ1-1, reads DTAVSQTPKYLVTQMGNDKSIKCEQNLGHDTMYWYKQDSKKFLKIMFSYNNKELIINETVPNRFSPKSPDKAHLNLHINSLELGDSAVYFCVSSPEGVRLEAFFGQGTRLTVV.

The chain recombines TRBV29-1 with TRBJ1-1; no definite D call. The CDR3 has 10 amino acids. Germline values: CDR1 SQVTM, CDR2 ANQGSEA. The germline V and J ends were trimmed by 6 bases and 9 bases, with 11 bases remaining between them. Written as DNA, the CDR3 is TGCAGCGTAGTATTTACACAAGCTTTCTTT. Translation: CSVVFTQAFF.

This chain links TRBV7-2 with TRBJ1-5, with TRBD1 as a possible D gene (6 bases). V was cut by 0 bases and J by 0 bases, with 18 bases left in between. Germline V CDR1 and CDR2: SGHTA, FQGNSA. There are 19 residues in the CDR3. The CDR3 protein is CASSLAFGQGTYSNQPQHF. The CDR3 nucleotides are TGTGCCAGCAGCTTAGCCTTTGGGCAGGGGACATATAGCAATCAGCCCCAGCATTTT.

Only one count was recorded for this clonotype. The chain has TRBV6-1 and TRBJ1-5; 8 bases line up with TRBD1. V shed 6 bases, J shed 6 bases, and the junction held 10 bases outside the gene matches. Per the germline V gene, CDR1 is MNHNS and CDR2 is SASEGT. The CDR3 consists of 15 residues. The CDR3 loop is CASSVDRGYGQPQHF. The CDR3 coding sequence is TGTGCCAGCAGCGTCGACAGGGGATACGGTCAGCCCCAGCATTTT.

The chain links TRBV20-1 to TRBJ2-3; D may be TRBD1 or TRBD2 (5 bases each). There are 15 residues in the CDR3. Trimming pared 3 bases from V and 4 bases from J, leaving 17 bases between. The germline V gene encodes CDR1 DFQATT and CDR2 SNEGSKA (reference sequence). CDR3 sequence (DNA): TGCAGTGCTAGGTCGGACGGAAGAGGGGCAGATACGCAGTATTTT. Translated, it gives CSARSDGRGADTQYF.

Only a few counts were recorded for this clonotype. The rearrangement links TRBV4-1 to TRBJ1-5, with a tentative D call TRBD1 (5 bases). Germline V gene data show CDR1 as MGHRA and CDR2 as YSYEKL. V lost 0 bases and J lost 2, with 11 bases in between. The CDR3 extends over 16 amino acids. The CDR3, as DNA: TGCGCCAGCAGCCAAGATAGGGGAGAACGCAATCAGCCCCAGCATTTT. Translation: CASSQDRGERNQPQHF.

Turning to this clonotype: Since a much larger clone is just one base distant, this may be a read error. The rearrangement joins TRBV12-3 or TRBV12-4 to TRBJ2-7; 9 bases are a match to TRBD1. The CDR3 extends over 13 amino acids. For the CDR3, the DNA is TGTGCCAGCACCACGGACAGGGGCTACGAGCAGAACTTC. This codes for CASTTDRGYEQNF.

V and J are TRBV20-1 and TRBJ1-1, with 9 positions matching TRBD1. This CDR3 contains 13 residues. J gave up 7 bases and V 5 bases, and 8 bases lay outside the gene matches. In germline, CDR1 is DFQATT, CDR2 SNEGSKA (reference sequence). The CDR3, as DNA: TGCAGTGCTGGGACAGGGAGAGGGGATGAAGCTTTCTTT. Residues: CSAGTGRGDEAFF.

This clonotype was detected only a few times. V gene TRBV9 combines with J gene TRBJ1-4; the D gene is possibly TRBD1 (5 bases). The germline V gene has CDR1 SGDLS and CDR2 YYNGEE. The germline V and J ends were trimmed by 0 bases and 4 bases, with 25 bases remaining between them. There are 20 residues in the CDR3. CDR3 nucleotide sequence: TGTGCCAGCAGCGTAGACAAGGGACCGGATAAAGGGCGGTATAATGAAAAACTGTTTTTT. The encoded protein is CASSVDKGPDKGRYNEKLFF.

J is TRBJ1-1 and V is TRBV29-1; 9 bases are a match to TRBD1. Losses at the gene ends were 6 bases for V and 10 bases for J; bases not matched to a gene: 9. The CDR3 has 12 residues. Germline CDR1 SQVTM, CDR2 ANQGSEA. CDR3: CSVADRGGLAFF. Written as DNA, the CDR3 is TGCAGCGTGGCCGACAGGGGGGGCTTAGCTTTCTTT.

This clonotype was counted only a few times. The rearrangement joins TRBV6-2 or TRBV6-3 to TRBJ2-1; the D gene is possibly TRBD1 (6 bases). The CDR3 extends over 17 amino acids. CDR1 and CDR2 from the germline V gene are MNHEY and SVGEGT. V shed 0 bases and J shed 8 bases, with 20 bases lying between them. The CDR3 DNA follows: TGTGCCAGCAGTTACTCGAGTTCCGGTCAGGGGCAATATGAGCAGTTCTTC. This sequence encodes CASSYSSSGQGQYEQFF.

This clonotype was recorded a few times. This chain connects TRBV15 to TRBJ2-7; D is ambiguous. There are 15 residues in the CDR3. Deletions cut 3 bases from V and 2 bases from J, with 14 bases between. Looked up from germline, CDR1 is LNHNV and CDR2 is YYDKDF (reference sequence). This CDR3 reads CATSRGTSVTYEQYF. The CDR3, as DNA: TGTGCCACCAGCAGGGGAACAAGTGTAACCTACGAGCAGTACTTC.

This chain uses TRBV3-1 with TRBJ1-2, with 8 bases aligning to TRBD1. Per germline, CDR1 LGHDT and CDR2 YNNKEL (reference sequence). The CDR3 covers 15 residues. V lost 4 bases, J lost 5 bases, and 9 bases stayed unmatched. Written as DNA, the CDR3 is TGTGCCAGCAGCCCGCCGCGGACAGGGCATTATGGCTACACCTTC. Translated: CASSPPRTGHYGYTF.

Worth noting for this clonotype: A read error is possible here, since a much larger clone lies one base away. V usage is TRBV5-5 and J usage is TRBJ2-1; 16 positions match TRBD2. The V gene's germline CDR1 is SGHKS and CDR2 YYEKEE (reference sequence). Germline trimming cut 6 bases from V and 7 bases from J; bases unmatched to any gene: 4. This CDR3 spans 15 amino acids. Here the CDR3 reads CASTWGLAGGNEQFF. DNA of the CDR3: TGTGCCAGCACCTGGGGACTAGCGGGGGGGAATGAGCAGTTCTTC.

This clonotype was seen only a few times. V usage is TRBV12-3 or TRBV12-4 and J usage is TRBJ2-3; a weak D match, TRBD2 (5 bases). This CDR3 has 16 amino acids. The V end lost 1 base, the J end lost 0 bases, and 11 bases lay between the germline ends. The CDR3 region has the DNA TGTGCCAGCAGTTTAGGGACTGCCACTAGCACAGATACGCAGTATTTT. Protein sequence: CASSLGTATSTDTQYF.

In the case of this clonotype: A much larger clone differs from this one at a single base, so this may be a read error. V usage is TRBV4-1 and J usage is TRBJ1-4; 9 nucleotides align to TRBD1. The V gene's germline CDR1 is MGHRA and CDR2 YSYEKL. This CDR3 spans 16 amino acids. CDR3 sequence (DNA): TGCGCCAGCCGCCAAGTGGGACAGGGAGAAGGGGAAAAACTGTTTTTT. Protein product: CASRQVGQGEGEKLFF.

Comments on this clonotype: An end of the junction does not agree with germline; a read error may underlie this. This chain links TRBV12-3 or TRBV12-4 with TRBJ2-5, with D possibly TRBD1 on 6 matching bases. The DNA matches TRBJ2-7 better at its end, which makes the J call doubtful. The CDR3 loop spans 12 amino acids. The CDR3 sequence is CAGSLQGYEQYF. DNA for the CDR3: TGTGCCGGCAGCCTTCAGGGGTACGAGCAGTACTTC.

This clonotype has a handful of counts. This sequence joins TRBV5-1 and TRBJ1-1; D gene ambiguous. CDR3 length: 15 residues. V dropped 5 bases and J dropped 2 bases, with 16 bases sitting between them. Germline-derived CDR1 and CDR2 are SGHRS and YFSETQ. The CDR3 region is CASSPSQLSNTEAFF. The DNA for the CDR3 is TGCGCCAGCAGTCCCTCCCAACTTAGTAACACTGAAGCTTTCTTT.

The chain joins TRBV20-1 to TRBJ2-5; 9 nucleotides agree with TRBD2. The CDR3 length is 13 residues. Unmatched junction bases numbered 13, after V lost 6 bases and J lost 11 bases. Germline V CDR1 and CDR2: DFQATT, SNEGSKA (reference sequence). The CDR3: CSATRGGHNEQYF. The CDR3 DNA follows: TGCAGTGCAACGCGGGGGGGCCACAATGAGCAGTACTTC.

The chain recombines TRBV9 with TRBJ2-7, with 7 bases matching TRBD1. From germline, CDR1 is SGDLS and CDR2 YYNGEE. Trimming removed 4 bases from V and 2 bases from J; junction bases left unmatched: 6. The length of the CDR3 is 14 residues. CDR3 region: CASSSTGSPYEQYF. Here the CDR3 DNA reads TGTGCCAGCAGCTCGACAGGGTCTCCCTACGAGCAGTACTTC.

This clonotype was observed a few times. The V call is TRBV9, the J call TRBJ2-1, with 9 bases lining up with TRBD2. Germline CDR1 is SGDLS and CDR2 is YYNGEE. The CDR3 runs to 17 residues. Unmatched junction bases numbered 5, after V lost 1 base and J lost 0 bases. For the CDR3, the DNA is TGTGCCAGCAGCGTAAGTTCGACTAGCGGCTCCTACAATGAGCAGTTCTTC. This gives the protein CASSVSSTSGSYNEQFF.